This T cell receptor (beta chain) was recorded in a study of shared clonotypes between healthy human individuals. Original handling: Filtering differed for immunoSEQ, which gave only junction sequences without quality scores. Profiling relied on immunoSEQ multiplex PCR, and the TCRdb table lists in-frame clones only, not all of them. V, J and clone size derive from that table, while D and trimming were established from the DNA sequence. Of some 1.1 million clones listed, about 80% are singletons. CDR1 is SNHLY and CDR2 is FYNNEI in the germline V gene. Trimming removed 10 bases from V and 0 bases from J, with 19 bases in between. This CDR3 comprises 15 residues.

The sequencing input was memory CD4+ T cells from PBMCs. Specified subset: CD45RA-negative fraction. The chain recombines TRBV2 with TRBJ2-7; tentative D call: TRBD2 (5 bases). This receptor was identified in a man aged 18-30 years in good health. Some clones in this sample may be carry-over from other donors' samples. DNA for the CDR3: TGTGCCACCCACGGGGTAGAGGGCAACTCCTACGAGCAGTACTTC. It yields the protein CATHGVEGNSYEQYF. Complete variable domain (other parts from reference TRBV2 and TRBJ2-7): EPEVTQTPSHQVTQMGQEVILRCVPISNHLYFYWYRQILGQKVEFLVSFYNNEISEKSEIFDDQFSVERPDGSNFTLKIRSTKLEDSAMYFCATHGVEGNSYEQYFGPGTRLTVT.